Presented here are 23 T cell receptor beta chains from one specimen sequenced in a study of tissue T cells after allogeneic stem cell transplantation. Measured with immunoSEQ multiplex PCR; TCRdb has only the in-frame clones, and not every one. This table has 8,000 to 10,000 clones, roughly a third appearing once. The sample's time point: mouse harvest day 14 after allogeneic transplant. Mouse grafts combined 10^7 T-cell-depleted bone marrow cells with 10^6 splenic CD5+ T cells. The sample taken for sequencing was skin. These receptors came from a female BALB/c mouse given C57BL/6 T cells with graft-versus-host disease after an allogeneic hematopoietic cell transplant.

This clone has only a few counts. Gene names follow the mouse nomenclature. The read stops 1 residue short of the end of the CDR3; the missing end is completed from the germline J gene. The chain carries TRBV5 and TRBJ1-2; TRBD1 aligns across 9 bases. Germline CDR1 and CDR2: LGHNA and YNLKQL (reference sequence). This CDR3 comprises 13 residues. Trimming at V came to 9 bases and at J to 4 bases, leaving 6 bases not matched to a gene. CDR3 protein: CARAGQGGSDYTF. The CDR3 bases that were read are TGTGCCAGGGCGGGACAGGGAGGCTCCGACTACACC.

This clone is labeled as medium-sized. Mouse names are used for the genes. The read ends 1 residue before the CDR3 terminus; that terminus is restored from the germline J gene. The chain couples TRBV19 to TRBJ2-3; no clear D. The V and J ends lost 1 base and 0 bases respectively, with 6 bases between them. The CDR3 has 14 amino acids. The germline gives CDR1 FNHDT, CDR2 SITEND (reference sequence). The CDR3 reads CASSIRASAETLYF. Partial CDR3 DNA: TGTGCCAGCAGTATAAGAGCTAGTGCAGAAACGCTGTAT.

Comment on this clone: Genes and germline are mouse. The sequence runs out 1 residue before the end of the CDR3; the remainder is reconstructed from the germline J gene. The chain carries TRBV23 and TRBJ2-7; TRBD2 reflects the table's D call only, with no check against the DNA. CDR3 length: 13 amino acids. Germline CDR1 KGHTA, CDR2 FQNQQP. The sequenced part of the CDR3 DNA is TGCTCCAGCAGTCCGACTGGGGGATATGAACAGTAC. This translates into CSSSPTGGYEQY. The CDR3, in full, reads CSSSPTGGYEQYF.

To note about this clone: Gene names follow the mouse nomenclature. The read gets to within 1 residue of the CDR3 end, and the germline J gene fills in the rest. The V and J genes are TRBV31 and TRBJ2-2; D is uncertain. V lost 3 bases and J 0 bases, leaving 5 bases between the germline ends. The CDR3 is 13 residues long. Looked up from germline, CDR1 is GKSSPN and CDR2 is SITVG. The CDR3 region is CAWSQSNTGQLYF. The sequenced part of the CDR3 DNA is TGTGCCTGGAGCCAATCAAACACCGGGCAGCTCTAC.

This clone has just a few counts. The gene names given are mouse names. Coverage ceases 1 residue before the CDR3 finishes, and the germline J gene fills in the end. The chain links TRBV13-2 to TRBJ2-4; D is unclear. The CDR3 extends over 14 amino acids. Germline V CDR1 and CDR2: NNHNN, SYGAGS (reference sequence). Trimming stripped 0 bases from V and 0 bases from J, with 5 bases between. The CDR3 sequence: CASGDGDSQNTLYF. The sequenced part of the CDR3 DNA is TGTGCCAGCGGTGATGGGGATAGTCAAAACACCTTGTAC.

In its sample, this clone was seen a few times. Mouse gene names apply. The read halts 1 residue ahead of the CDR3 end, with the missing end drawn from the germline J gene. J is TRBJ2-1 and V is TRBV13-2, with TRBD2 matching over 8 bases. Germline V gives CDR1 NNHNN, CDR2 SYGAGS (reference sequence). There are 14 residues in the CDR3. The trim removed 3 bases at V and 1 base at J, leaving 0 bases unmatched. The part of the CDR3 DNA that was read is TGTGCCAGCGGTGCTGGGGGGAACTATGCTGAGCAGTTC. It translates to CASGAGGNYAEQF. The full CDR3 is CASGAGGNYAEQFF.

This clone is labeled as medium-sized. Any gene name here is a mouse gene name. From the germline J gene comes the end of the CDR3, since the read stops 1 residue before it. The chain links TRBV26 to TRBJ1-2; D remains ambiguous. CDR3 length equals 12 residues. Trimming cost V 6 bases and J 0 bases, with 5 bases left between them. Germline CDR1 KGHPV, CDR2 FQNQEV (reference sequence). This CDR3 is CASRTSNSDYTF. The covered CDR3 bases are TGTGCCAGCAGAACATCAAACTCCGACTACACC.

Comment on this clone: Mouse names are used for the genes. The read halts 1 residue ahead of the CDR3 end, with the missing end drawn from the germline J gene. The J gene is TRBJ1-3, the V gene TRBV26, with no clear D. The CDR3 runs 13 residues. Germline loops: CDR1 KGHPV, CDR2 FQNQEV (reference sequence). Trimming pared 7 bases from V and 0 bases from J, leaving 7 bases between. The CDR3 DNA, read in part, is TGTGCCAGCACTGAGGGTTCTGGAAATACGCTCTAT. This codes for CASTEGSGNTLY. The full-length CDR3 reads as CASTEGSGNTLYF. The variable domain in full, completed from reference TRBV26 and TRBJ1-3, reads NSKVIQTPRYLVKGQGQKAKMRCIPEKGHPVVFWYQQNKNNEFKFLINFQNQEVLQQIDMTEKRFSAECPSNSPCSLEIQSSEAGDSALYLCASTEGSGNTLYFGEGSRLIVV.

Points on this clone: These gene names are mouse names. With the read ending 1 residue before the CDR3 end, the germline J gene is used to fill in that end. The same CDR3 arises from other DNA sequences in this sample as well. V usage is TRBV13-3 and J usage is TRBJ2-2; 10 positions agree with TRBD2. Germline trimming cut 5 bases from V and 2 bases from J; bases unmatched to any gene: 9. Germline V gene lookup returns CDR1 NNHDY and CDR2 SYVADS. This CDR3 is 17 amino acids long. The covered CDR3 bases are TGTGCCAGCAGCCTACTGGGGGGGGCGGGGAACACCGGGCAGCTCTAC. Protein: CASSLLGGAGNTGQLY. The complete CDR3 protein is CASSLLGGAGNTGQLYF.

This clone was counted only a few times. Germline and genes here are mouse. The CDR3 end falls 1 residue outside the read, so it is completed with the germline J gene. This chain joins TRBV26 and TRBJ2-2; the match to TRBD1 covers 9 bases. CDR1 and CDR2 (germline): KGHPV, FQNQEV (reference sequence). The trim removed 4 bases at V and 4 bases at J, leaving 1 base unmatched. CDR3 length: 14 amino acids. CDR3: CASSRQGGTGQLYF. The part of the CDR3 DNA that was read is TGTGCCAGCAGTCGACAGGGGGGCACCGGGCAGCTCTAC.

In regard to this clone: The genes are named according to mouse. The DNA ends 1 residue before the CDR3 does, and the rest of the CDR3 is filled in from the germline J gene. This chain connects TRBV19 to TRBJ2-7; the match to TRBD2 covers 11 bases. Germline V CDR1 and CDR2: FNHDT, SITEND (reference sequence). The CDR3 consists of 14 residues. V lost 2 bases and J lost 4; bases outside the gene matches: 2. The CDR3 bases that were read are TGTGCCAGCAGTATGGGGACTGGGGGTTATGAACAGTAC. It encodes CASSMGTGGYEQY. In full, the CDR3 reads CASSMGTGGYEQYF.

This clone is classed as medium-sized (0.01 to 0.1%). Gene names follow the mouse nomenclature. The read comes to an end 1 residue before the CDR3 does, leaving the germline J gene to fill in the end. This chain links TRBV3 with TRBJ1-4; 10 bases line up with TRBD1. From germline, CDR1 is SNHLY and CDR2 FYNGKV (reference sequence). This CDR3 region has 14 residues. The V segment lost 6 bases and the J segment 5 bases; nucleotides outside the gene matches: 3. CDR3 sequence: CASRPGQGNERLFF. Partial CDR3 DNA: TGTGCCAGCAGGCCGGGACAGGGGAACGAAAGATTATTT.

In regard to this clone: Gene names are the mouse ones. The read comes to an end 1 residue before the CDR3 does, leaving the germline J gene to fill in the end. V is TRBV16 and J is TRBJ2-5; 14 positions agree with TRBD2. CDR1 is SGHSA and CDR2 is FRNQAP in the germline V gene. J was trimmed by 4 bases and V by 4 bases; bases with no gene match: 1. The CDR3 sequence is 15 residues long. CDR3 loop: CASSWDWGGEDTQYF. The sequenced CDR3 bases are TGTGCAAGCAGCTGGGACTGGGGGGGCGAAGACACCCAGTAC.

This clone was detected a few times. Genes and germline come from the mouse. The read ends 1 residue before the CDR3 terminus; that terminus is restored from the germline J gene. The chain carries TRBV26 and TRBJ2-1; no definite D call. The germline V gene encodes CDR1 KGHPV and CDR2 FQNQEV (reference sequence). The CDR3 extends over 11 amino acids. V shed 6 bases and J shed 3 bases, with 3 bases lying between them. CDR3 sequence reads: CASSFYAEQFF. CDR3 bases read: TGTGCCAGCAGCTTCTATGCTGAGCAGTTC.

About this clone: Gene names follow the mouse nomenclature. Sequencing ends 1 residue short of the CDR3 end; the germline J gene provides the rest. J is TRBJ2-2 and V is TRBV23; TRBD1, the table's D call, was not compared with the DNA. Germline V CDR1 and CDR2: KGHTA, FQNQQP. CDR3 length: 15 amino acids. CDR3: CSSSQSPSNTGQLYF. The part of the CDR3 DNA that was read is TGCTCCAGCAGTCAATCTCCATCAAACACCGGGCAGCTCTAC.

As regards this clone: These gene names are mouse names. The DNA ends 1 residue before the CDR3 does, and the rest of the CDR3 is filled in from the germline J gene. The gene calls are TRBV4 and TRBJ1-4; weak D call: TRBD1 (6 bases). The V gene's germline CDR1 is LGHDT and CDR2 YNNKQL (reference sequence). The CDR3 extends over 12 amino acids. V lost 4 bases and J lost 7, with 7 bases in between. CDR3 residues: CASSWGPERLFF. Partial CDR3 DNA: TGTGCCAGCAGCTGGGGGCCCGAAAGATTATTT.

About this clone: Gene labels here are mouse ones. The read stops 1 residue short of the end of the CDR3; the missing end is completed from the germline J gene. This CDR3 is also generated by other DNA sequences in the sample. The rearrangement joins TRBV26 to TRBJ1-1; D possibly corresponds to TRBD1 (5 bases). Germline values: CDR1 KGHPV, CDR2 FQNQEV (reference sequence). The CDR3 sequence is 14 residues long. V was clipped by 2 bases and J by 0 bases, with 7 bases between them. Partial CDR3 DNA: TGTGCCAGCAGTCTGGGACAATCAAACACAGAAGTCTTC. Its translation: CASSLGQSNTEVF. The CDR3 reads in full as CASSLGQSNTEVFF.

Regarding this clone: Genes and germline come from the mouse. The read ends 1 residue before the CDR3 terminus; that terminus is restored from the germline J gene. The chain couples TRBV12-2 to TRBJ2-7; 12 bases agree with TRBD2. V dropped 3 bases and J dropped 0; count of bases not matched to a gene: 5. Germline V lookup: CDR1 SGHLS, CDR2 HYDKME. This CDR3 is 16 amino acids long. The covered CDR3 bases are TGTGCCAGCTCTAGGGACTGGGGGGCCAGCTCCTATGAACAGTAC. Translated: CASSRDWGASSYEQY. The whole CDR3 protein is CASSRDWGASSYEQYF.

About this clone: Germline and genes: mouse. The read terminates 1 residue before the CDR3 end, so the remaining end is supplied by the germline J gene. The chain combines TRBV3 with TRBJ2-4; maybe TRBD2 (5 bases). The germline V gene encodes CDR1 SNHLY and CDR2 FYNGKV (reference sequence). The V end was cut by 2 bases, the J end by 3 bases, with 6 bases between. The CDR3 is 13 residues long. CDR3 bases read: TGTGCCAGCAGCTTAATGGGGCAAAACACCTTGTAC. Its translation: CASSLMGQNTLY. The full CDR3 reads CASSLMGQNTLYF. The whole variable domain, remainder taken from reference TRBV3 and TRBJ2-4, is GPKVLQIPSHQIIDMGQMVTLNCDPVSNHLYFYWYKQILGQQMEFLVNFYNGKVMEKSKLFKDQFSVERPDGSYFTLKIQPTALEDSAVYFCASSLMGQNTLYFGAGTRLSVL.

With regard to this clone: Gene names are the mouse ones. Coverage ceases 1 residue before the CDR3 finishes, and the germline J gene fills in the end. The J gene is TRBJ2-5, the V gene TRBV13-2; TRBD1 or TRBD2 may be the D gene (5 bases each). Germline V gene data show CDR1 as NNHNN and CDR2 as SYGAGS (reference sequence). The V end was cut by 0 bases, the J end by 6 bases, with 5 bases between. The CDR3 sequence is 12 residues long. The CDR3 sequence is CASGDGGDTQYF. Incomplete CDR3 DNA: TGTGCCAGCGGTGATGGGGGGGACACCCAGTAC.

In this sample, this clone turned up a few times. Genes and germline are mouse. The observed sequence ends 1 residue before the CDR3 terminus, with the missing tail filled in from the germline J gene. The V and J genes are TRBV15 and TRBJ2-3, with 8 bases identical to TRBD2. CDR1 and CDR2 from the germline V gene are SGHND and FRSKSL. Unmatched junction bases numbered 5, after V lost 2 bases and J lost 1 base. The CDR3 runs 16 residues. The CDR3 region is CASSLMPWGGAETLYF. CDR3 DNA (partial): TGTGCCAGCAGTTTAATGCCCTGGGGGGGTGCAGAAACGCTGTAT.

Points on this clone: The listed genes are named as in mouse. The DNA ends 1 residue before the CDR3 does, and the rest of the CDR3 is filled in from the germline J gene. V usage is TRBV12-1 and J usage is TRBJ2-7, with 10 bases matching TRBD2. The V segment lost 4 bases and the J segment 7 bases; nucleotides outside the gene matches: 9. This CDR3 is 14 amino acids long. CDR1 is SGHSN, CDR2 HYEKVE, per germline. Here the CDR3 reads CASSPAWGGGEQYF. The CDR3 DNA, read in part, is TGTGCCAGCTCCCCCGCCTGGGGGGGCGGGGAACAGTAC.

As regards this clone: Gene names are mouse gene names. Read data end 1 residue before the CDR3 end; the end is taken from the germline J gene. This rearrangement joins TRBV26 to TRBJ2-7, with D possibly matching TRBD2 (6 bases). Germline V gene sequence: CDR1 KGHPV, CDR2 FQNQEV (reference sequence). This CDR3 spans 14 amino acids. Trimming shortened V by 0 bases and J by 3 bases, and 9 bases separated the two germline ends. The CDR3 spells CASSLSMGVYEQYF. The sequenced CDR3 bases are TGTGCCAGCAGTCTGTCAATGGGGGTCTATGAACAGTAC.